Below are 28 T cell receptor beta chains sequenced from a single sample in a study of cytomegalovirus exposure and HLA in healthy donors (dated by TCRdb to 2016 to 2017). Libraries were constructed by the immunoSEQ multiplex PCR assay. The multiplex PCR relied on a mix of 60 forward primers for TCR Vbeta segments and 13 reverse primers for TCR Jbeta segments. The source is immuneACCESS, and TCRdb retained only in-frame sequences with V and J called. Part of the clones is not carried over; for the studies checked, unresolved V genes explain less than half of this, and the remainder is unexplained. The sample table shows more than 150,000 clones, and roughly 82% are seen once. Around 3% of the sample goes to the ten largest clones. Material: PBMCs. The receptors shown here come from a woman between 45 and 65 years old in good health and CMV-seropositive.

V and J are TRBV6-1 and TRBJ2-3, with 11 bases identical to TRBD2. The CDR3 contains 15 residues. After removal of 6 bases from V and 5 bases from J, the junction contained 7 bases not matched to a gene. In germline, CDR1 is MNHNS, CDR2 SASEGT. In DNA form, the CDR3 reads TGTGCCAGCAGGTTAGCGGGGGGGCGAGGAGATACGCAGTATTTT. Protein: CASRLAGGRGDTQYF.

The genes are TRBV28 and TRBJ2-7; 7 bases fit TRBD2. Germline values: CDR1 MDHEN, CDR2 SYDVKM. With 6 bases clipped from V and 4 bases from J, the junction kept 6 bases outside the gene matches. The CDR3 has 13 residues. The CDR3 protein is CASRQPGGYEQYF. DNA for the CDR3: TGTGCCAGCAGACAGCCCGGGGGGTACGAGCAGTACTTC.

The chain has TRBV7-2 and TRBJ2-7; possibly TRBD1 for D (6 bases). The V and J ends lost 5 bases and 5 bases respectively, with 13 bases between them. This CDR3 is built from 13 residues. Germline V gives CDR1 SGHTA, CDR2 FQGNSA. The DNA of the CDR3 is TGTGCCAGCAGCCGATCAGGGGCTCACGAGCAGTACTTC. It encodes CASSRSGAHEQYF.

The chain joins TRBV27 to TRBJ2-7; a weak D match, TRBD1 (9 bases). CDR1 MNHEY and CDR2 SMNVEV come from the germline V gene (reference sequence). This CDR3 spans 15 amino acids. V lost 6 bases and J 1 base, leaving 16 bases between the germline ends. The CDR3 loop reads CASSSSGTGSYEQYF. CDR3 sequence (DNA): TGTGCCAGCAGCAGTAGCGGGACAGGGTCCTACGAGCAGTACTTC.

This sequence joins TRBV28 and TRBJ1-5; D gene unclear. The V end was cut by 3 bases, the J end by 5 bases, with 11 bases between. The CDR3 sequence is 14 residues long. Germline V gene lookup returns CDR1 MDHEN and CDR2 SYDVKM. The DNA of the CDR3 is TGTGCCAGCAGTTTCCCGGGGAGGGATCAGCCCCAGCATTTT. Protein product: CASSFPGRDQPQHF.

The chain joins TRBV18 to TRBJ2-5; D gene ambiguous. This CDR3 region has 12 residues. The ends were cut back, 0 bases at V and 5 bases at J, with 4 bases in the middle. CDR1 is KGHSH, CDR2 LQKENI, per germline. Written as DNA, the CDR3 is TGTGCCAGCTCACCACCAGAGGAGACCCAGTACTTC. It codes for CASSPPEETQYF.

The chain joins TRBV10-3 to TRBJ1-5; 7 positions agree with TRBD1. This CDR3 is 13 amino acids long. The V and J ends lost 10 bases and 7 bases, in that order; junction bases with no gene match: 10. Germline CDR1 is ENHRY and CDR2 is SYGVKD. The CDR3 nucleotides are TGTGCCAGCACTGGGACAGTACACCAGCCCCAGCATTTT. Translating it yields CASTGTVHQPQHF.

J is TRBJ2-1 and V is TRBV4-2; 12 nucleotides match TRBD2. Germline CDR1 is LGHNA and CDR2 is YNFKEQ. Trimming removed 5 bases from V and 4 bases from J; junction bases left unmatched: 6. The CDR3 contains 16 residues. The chain's CDR3 is CASSSRLAGDYNEQFF. CDR3 DNA: TGTGCCAGCAGCTCGCGACTAGCGGGGGATTACAATGAGCAGTTCTTC.

This clone showed up just a few times. This chain uses TRBV19 with TRBJ1-5, with D possibly being TRBD1 (5 bases). Trimming removed 3 bases at V and 2 bases at J, with 20 bases between. The CDR3 runs 18 residues. The V gene's germline CDR1 is LNHDA and CDR2 SQIVND (reference sequence). The CDR3 coding sequence is TGTGCCAGTAGTATTCGTGGCCAGGGCCTGTTGGGCAATCAGCCCCAGCATTTT. Translation: CASSIRGQGLLGNQPQHF.

This clone showed up just a few times. V and J are TRBV18 and TRBJ1-1; 7 bases map to TRBD1. Germline values: CDR1 KGHSH, CDR2 LQKENI. This CDR3 is 15 amino acids long. V dropped 3 bases and J dropped 1; count of bases not matched to a gene: 5. The CDR3 region has the DNA TGTGCCAGCTCACCCCGACAGGGAGGGAACACTGAAGCTTTCTTT. It specifies CASSPRQGGNTEAFF.

Comments on this clone: Other nucleotide sequences from this sample produce the same CDR3. The rearrangement uses TRBV7-9 and TRBJ2-5, with a weak D call TRBD2 (6 bases). V dropped 0 bases and J dropped 4 bases, with 6 bases sitting between them. Germline V lookup: CDR1 SEHNR, CDR2 FQNEAQ (reference sequence). CDR3 size: 13 residues. CDR3 loop: CASSLAGGETQYF. The CDR3 DNA reads as TGTGCCAGCAGCTTAGCGGGGGGAGAGACCCAGTACTTC. The variable domain in full, with the rest retrieved from reference TRBV7-9 and TRBJ2-5, is DTGVSQNPRHKITKRGQNVTFRCDPISEHNRLYWYRQTLGQGPEFLTYFQNEAQLEKSRLLSDRFSAERPKGSFSTLEIQRTEQGDSAMYLCASSLAGGETQYFGPGTRLLVL.

The rearrangement links TRBV7-2 to TRBJ2-5, with D perhaps matching TRBD2 (7 bases). V was clipped by 0 bases and J by 4 bases, with 15 bases between them. CDR1 is SGHTA, CDR2 FQGNSA, per germline. The CDR3 is made up of 16 amino acids. As DNA, the CDR3 is TGTGCCAGCAGCTTAGCGGCGGGGGCGCGGGGAGAGACCCAGTACTTC. Its translation: CASSLAAGARGETQYF.

V is TRBV18 and J is TRBJ2-4; 7 bases align to TRBD1. CDR1 KGHSH and CDR2 LQKENI come from the germline V gene. The CDR3 length is 13 residues. V lost 3 bases and J lost 9; bases outside the gene matches: 5. CDR3 residues: CASSPAGGTIQYF. In nucleotides, the CDR3 is TGTGCCAGCTCACCGGCAGGGGGAACCATTCAGTACTTC.

V is TRBV6-1 and J is TRBJ1-1; D is possibly TRBD1 (5 bases). The germline V gene has CDR1 MNHNS and CDR2 SASEGT. The CDR3 covers 15 residues. V was trimmed by 2 bases and J by 0 bases, leaving 10 bases between them. The CDR3 region has the DNA TGTGCCAGCAGTGAATACCAGGGCATGAACACTGAAGCTTTCTTT. Residues: CASSEYQGMNTEAFF.

This chain links TRBV7-8 with TRBJ1-4, with 7 bases fitting TRBD1. Looked up from germline, CDR1 is SGHVS and CDR2 is FQNEAQ. V was pared by 1 base and J by 8 bases, with 7 bases of the junction left unmatched. The CDR3 contains 15 residues. CDR3 in DNA: TGTGCCAGCAGCTTAGGGTGGACAGGAGGGGAAAAACTGTTTTTT. This encodes CASSLGWTGGEKLFF.

This chain joins TRBV6-5 and TRBJ1-5, with D perhaps TRBD1 (5 bases). The CDR3 contains 15 residues. Germline V gene sequence: CDR1 MNHEY, CDR2 SVGAGI. V lost 0 bases to trimming and J lost 3 bases, with 9 bases between them. The DNA of the CDR3 is TGTGCCAGCAGTTACTCAGGGGCCCTCAATCAGCCCCAGCATTTT. Its translation is CASSYSGALNQPQHF.

The chain uses TRBV7-3 and TRBJ2-1; 11 bases match TRBD2. The CDR3 covers 15 residues. V was clipped by 2 bases and J by 4 bases; unmatched bases: 1. CDR1 is SGHTA and CDR2 is FQGTGA in the germline V gene. CDR3 region: CASSLLAGGYNEQFF. The CDR3 DNA is TGTGCCAGCAGCTTACTAGCGGGGGGTTACAATGAGCAGTTCTTC.

J is TRBJ1-1 and V is TRBV7-2, with D hard to call. V shed 3 bases and J shed 7 bases, with 9 bases lying between them. The CDR3 extends over 12 amino acids. Germline CDR1 and CDR2: SGHTA and FQGNSA. The CDR3 DNA reads TGTGCCAGCAGCTTCAATGAGGTTGAAGCTTTCTTT. Translating gives CASSFNEVEAFF.

The chain combines TRBV7-8 with TRBJ1-1; TRBD1 aligns across 10 bases. Looked up from germline, CDR1 is SGHVS and CDR2 is FQNEAQ. CDR3 length: 14 residues. V shed 5 bases and J 4 bases; nucleotides not matched to a gene: 4. The CDR3 DNA follows: TGTGCCAGCAGCCCCTGGACAGGGGGCACTGAAGCTTTCTTT. Protein sequence: CASSPWTGGTEAFF.

In its sample, this clone was seen once. The gene calls are TRBV6-6 and TRBJ1-5; weak D call: TRBD1 (5 bases). V dropped 2 bases and J dropped 4 bases, with 9 bases sitting between them. This CDR3 contains 14 residues. Germline assignment: CDR1 MNHNY and CDR2 SVGAGI (reference sequence). Written as DNA, the CDR3 is TGTGCCAGCAGTTACCAGGGAATTAATCAGCCCCAGCATTTT. It codes for CASSYQGINQPQHF.

This chain links TRBV18 with TRBJ2-7; D might be TRBD1 (5 bases). The CDR3 contains 17 residues. Germline V gene data show CDR1 as KGHSH and CDR2 as LQKENI. V was clipped by 3 bases and J by 7 bases, with 25 bases between them. CDR3 sequence: CASSPRVGQGPPGEQYF. The CDR3 DNA follows: TGTGCCAGCTCACCCCGCGTCGGGCAGGGTCCTCCCGGGGAGCAGTACTTC.

This clone was detected a few times. The chain carries TRBV5-4 and TRBJ1-6, with 10 bases that match TRBD1. The CDR3 contains 16 residues. Germline trimming cut 2 bases from V and 7 bases from J; bases unmatched to any gene: 6. Germline V gene sequence: CDR1 SGHNT, CDR2 YYREEE (reference sequence). This CDR3 reads CASSFRGQGRNSPLHF. For the CDR3, the DNA is TGTGCCAGCAGCTTTAGGGGACAGGGGAGGAATTCACCCCTCCACTTT.

This sequence joins TRBV19 and TRBJ2-3; D is perhaps TRBD2 (6 bases). Germline V lookup: CDR1 LNHDA, CDR2 SQIVND (reference sequence). The CDR3 loop spans 13 amino acids. V gave up 8 bases and J gave up 3 bases, with 12 bases separating them. The CDR3 spells CASDGGATDTQYF. As DNA, the CDR3 is TGTGCCAGTGATGGCGGGGCGACAGATACGCAGTATTTT.

Of note for this clone: Distinct nucleotide sequences in the sample also encode this CDR3. The chain carries TRBV9 and TRBJ2-1; 10 bases fit TRBD2. Germline V gene data show CDR1 as SGDLS and CDR2 as YYNGEE. CDR3 size: 15 residues. J gave up 12 bases and V 2 bases, and 11 bases lay outside the gene matches. In DNA form, the CDR3 reads TGTGCCAGCAGCGTGGGGAGCGGGGGGGCGTATGCGCAGTTCTTC. Translating gives CASSVGSGGAYAQFF. Filled out from reference TRBV9 and TRBJ2-1, the complete variable domain reads DSGVTQTPKHLITATGQRVTLRCSPRSGDLSVYWYQQSLDQGLQFLIQYYNGEERAKGNILERFSAQQFPDLHSELNLSSLELGDSALYFCASSVGSGGAYAQFFGPGTRLTVL.

J is TRBJ1-2 and V is TRBV5-3; 7 bases are shared with TRBD1. TRBV5-3 is identified as an open reading frame with a role that is uncertain. The trim removed 3 bases at V and 3 bases at J, leaving 11 bases unmatched. This CDR3 region has 16 residues. This chain's CDR3 is CARSSLTGEEDYGYTF. CDR3 sequence (DNA): TGTGCCAGAAGCTCTTTAACAGGGGAGGAAGACTATGGCTACACCTTC.

CDR3 residues: CASSHDRGEAFF. CDR3 bases: TGTGCCAGCAGCCACGACAGGGGTGAAGCTTTCTTT. The J gene is TRBJ1-1, the V gene TRBV9; 8 bases are shared with TRBD1. The length of the CDR3 is 12 residues. Germline CDR1 and CDR2: SGDLS and YYNGEE. Trimming removed 4 bases from V and 7 bases from J; junction bases left unmatched: 3.

Here the CDR3 reads CAWSPQYNSPLHF. The CDR3 region has the DNA TGTGCCTGGAGTCCCCAGTATAATTCACCCCTCCACTTT. The chain employs TRBV30 and TRBJ1-6; unclear D gene. The germline CDR1 and CDR2 sequences are GTSNPN and SVGIG (reference sequence). The CDR3 has 13 amino acids. Trimming shortened V by 2 bases and J by 4 bases, and 6 bases separated the two germline ends.

This chain uses TRBV27 with TRBJ2-7; TRBD1 is a possible D gene (5 bases). Per the germline V gene, CDR1 is MNHEY and CDR2 is SMNVEV (reference sequence). The V end was cut by 0 bases, the J end by 4 bases, with 7 bases between. The CDR3 is 13 amino acids. The CDR3 reads CASSLSPGYEQYF. The CDR3 DNA is TGTGCCAGCAGTTTATCGCCAGGGTACGAGCAGTACTTC.